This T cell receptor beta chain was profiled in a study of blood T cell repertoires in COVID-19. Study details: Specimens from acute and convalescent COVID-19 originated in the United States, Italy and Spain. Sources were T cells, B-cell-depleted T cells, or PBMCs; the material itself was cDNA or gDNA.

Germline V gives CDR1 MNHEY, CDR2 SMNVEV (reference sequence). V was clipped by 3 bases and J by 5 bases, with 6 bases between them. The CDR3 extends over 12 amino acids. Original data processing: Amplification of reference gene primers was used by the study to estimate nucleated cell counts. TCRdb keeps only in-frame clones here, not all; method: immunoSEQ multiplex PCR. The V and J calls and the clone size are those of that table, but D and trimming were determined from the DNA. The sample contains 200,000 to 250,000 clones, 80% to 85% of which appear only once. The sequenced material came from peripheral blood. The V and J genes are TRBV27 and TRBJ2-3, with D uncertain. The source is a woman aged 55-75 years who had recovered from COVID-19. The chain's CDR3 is CASSFSGDTQYF. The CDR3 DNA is TGTGCCAGCAGTTTCTCGGGAGATACGCAGTATTTT.